This T cell receptor beta chain was recovered during a study of blood T cell repertoires in COVID-19. Study summary: From the United States, Italy and Spain came samples of acute and convalescent COVID-19. The cDNA or gDNA used as material had been derived from T cells, B-cell-depleted T cells, or PBMCs.

As processed by the authors: The assay estimated nucleated cells by amplifying reference gene primers. Assay: immunoSEQ multiplex PCR; the TCRdb copy retains only in-frame clones and omits some. The V and J calls and clone size are taken from that table; D and trimming were inferred from the DNA. The sample has 95,000 to 150,000 clones, 82% seen once. J lost 13 bases, V lost 5 bases, and 8 bases had no gene match. CDR3 length: 12 residues. The germline V gene has CDR1 KGHSH and CDR2 LQKENI. The chain combines TRBV18 with TRBJ2-1; 7 positions match TRBD1. Sequencing input: peripheral blood. This clonotype was obtained from a woman aged 70-85 years with acute or convalescent COVID-19. The CDR3, as DNA: TGTGCCAGCTCAACACAGGGGTTTCGTCAGTTCTTC. Its protein is CASSTQGFRQFF.